Listed below are T cell receptor beta chains from one sample, sequenced in a study of blood T cell repertoires in COVID-19. Method: immunoSEQ multiplex PCR; TCRdb's copy keeps in-frame clones and lacks some. Here the sample spans roughly 520,000 clones, roughly 90% being singletons. The sequencing input was PBMCs or T cells enriched from blood (not recorded which). The origin of the receptors is a woman between 40 and 55 years old who had recovered from COVID-19. Both conserved end residues are part of each CDR3. A D gene is named only where the DNA matches it firmly. Rows give clone size only sometimes, using once, few, many, or a class for an expanded clone.

d_gene	v_gene	j_gene	abundance	CDR3nt	CDR3aa
TRBD1	TRBV28	TRBJ2-3	NA	TGTGCCAGTAGCGGACAGGGCGGGACAGATACGCAGTATTTT	CASSGQGGTDTQYF
NA	TRBV13	TRBJ2-3	NA	TGTGCCAGCAGCTTACGGATGACAGGAAACACAGATACGCAGTATTTT	CASSLRMTGNTDTQYF
TRBD1	TRBV9	TRBJ1-2	NA	TGTGCCAGCAGCCCCGGACAGGGCAACTATGGCTACACCTTC	CASSPGQGNYGYTF
NA	TRBV18	TRBJ2-2	NA	TGTGCCAGCTCACCTTTCGCAGGGAAGGGCACCGGGGAGCTGTTTTTT	CASSPFAGKGTGELFF
TRBD1	TRBV5-1	TRBJ1-3	NA	TGCGCCAGCAGCGATTCCCGGGACAGTGGTCCTGGAAACACCATATATTTT	CASSDSRDSGPGNTIYF
TRBD1	TRBV7-8	TRBJ1-2	NA	TGTGCCAGCAGCTTAGGGACAGGGTACGGCTACACCTTC	CASSLGTGYGYTF
NA	TRBV5-1	TRBJ2-2	NA	TGCGCCAGCAGCGATTCTTCATCTCACTTCGGGGAGCTGTTTTTT	CASSDSSSHFGELFF
NA	TRBV19	TRBJ1-5	NA	TGTGCCAGTACTTACAGGGGCAATCAGCCCCAGCATTTT	CASTYRGNQPQHF
TRBD2	TRBV4-3	TRBJ2-7	NA	TGCGCCAGCAGCCAAGCCCCAGTTCGCGGGAGGGCCTACGAGCAGTACTTC	CASSQAPVRGRAYEQYF
TRBD2	TRBV6-6	TRBJ2-7	NA	TGTGCCAGCAGGACCAGCGGGGGCAACTCCTACGAGCAGTACTTC	CASRTSGGNSYEQYF
NA	TRBV12-3/TRBV12-4	TRBJ1-1	NA	TGTGCCAGCAGTTTCCCGGGAAGCACTGAAGCTTTCTTT	CASSFPGSTEAFF
TRBD2	TRBV5-1	TRBJ2-1	once	TGCGCCAGCAGCTCGGACATAGCGGGTACCTACAATGAGCAGTTCTTC	CASSSDIAGTYNEQFF
TRBD1	TRBV6-5	TRBJ1-2	NA	TGTGCCAGCAGTTATAACCCTGGACAGGGTCGGTATGGCTACACCTTC	CASSYNPGQGRYGYTF
TRBD2	TRBV5-1	TRBJ2-1	NA	TGCGCCAGCAGCGCAGCGGGAAGGTACAATGAGCAGTTCTTC	CASSAAGRYNEQFF
NA	TRBV3-1/TRBV3-2	TRBJ2-3	NA	TGTGCCAGCAGCCCCCCCGGACAGTGGAACACAGATACGCAGTATTTT	CASSPPGQWNTDTQYF
NA	TRBV20-1	TRBJ2-1	few	TGCAGTGCTGACGGGGTCGAGCAGTTCTTC	CSADGVEQFF
NA	TRBV13	TRBJ2-5	NA	TGTGCCAGCAGCTTAATGGAGTACCAAGAGACCCAGTACTTC	CASSLMEYQETQYF
NA	TRBV5-1	TRBJ2-5	NA	TGCGCCAGCAGCTCACGACTAGTAAACATCCAAGAGACCCAGTACTTC	CASSSRLVNIQETQYF
NA	TRBV4-3	TRBJ2-7	NA	TGCGCCAGCAGCCAAGAGCGCGGGATCTCCTACGAGCAGTACTTC	CASSQERGISYEQYF
TRBD2	TRBV2	TRBJ2-1	NA	TGTGCCAGCAGCAGGACTAGCGGGAGGGGTGGGTACAATGAGCAGTTCTTC	CASSRTSGRGGYNEQFF
NA	TRBV27	TRBJ1-1	NA	TGTGCCAGCAGTCCACAGCTCATGAACACTGAAGCTTTCTTT	CASSPQLMNTEAFF
NA	TRBV3-1/TRBV3-2	TRBJ1-2	NA	TGTGCCAGCAGCCCGGACAAGAACTATGGCTACACCTTC	CASSPDKNYGYTF
TRBD2	TRBV5-1	TRBJ2-1	NA	TGCGCCAGCAGAAGTTTGAGATCGGGACTATTTAACAATGAGCAGTTCTTC	CASRSLRSGLFNNEQFF
TRBD1	TRBV12-3/TRBV12-4	TRBJ1-2	NA	TGTGCCAGCAGTGACAGGGCTTACCATGGCTACACCTTC	CASSDRAYHGYTF
NA	TRBV7-9	TRBJ1-5	NA	TGTGCCAGCAGCTTAGGTGGATGGGCAGGGGAAGGCAATCAGCCCCAGCATTTT	CASSLGGWAGEGNQPQHF
TRBD2	TRBV7-6	TRBJ2-1	NA	TGTGCCAGCAGCGGGACTAGCGGGTCCGTTGTGGGGGGATACAATGAGCAGTTCTTC	CASSGTSGSVVGGYNEQFF
TRBD2	TRBV4-3	TRBJ2-7	NA	TGCGCCAGCAGCCAAGATCGGGCAGCGGGAGGGCCTGGCGAGCAGTACTTC	CASSQDRAAGGPGEQYF
TRBD1	TRBV27	TRBJ2-5	NA	TGTGCCAGCAGTTTTAGTAGGACAGGAGGTCGTCGCAGAGAGACCCAGTACTTC	CASSFSRTGGRRRETQYF
NA	TRBV30	TRBJ2-5	NA	TGTGCCTGGACTAGGGGCGAGACCCAGTACTTC	CAWTRGETQYF
NA	TRBV9	TRBJ2-1	NA	TGTGCCAGCAGCGTTGGCGGGGCGGCCGCGGGTGAGCAGTTCTTC	CASSVGGAAAGEQFF
NA	TRBV10-2	TRBJ1-1	NA	TGCGCCAGCAGTTTCGGACATACGAACACTGAAGCTTTCTTT	CASSFGHTNTEAFF
TRBD2	TRBV29-1	TRBJ2-3	NA	TGCAGCGTTGGAACGGGAGGATGGAGCACAGATACGCAGTATTTT	CSVGTGGWSTDTQYF
NA	TRBV29-1	TRBJ1-4	NA	TGCAGCGTTAACGAGGGCGAAAAACTGTTTTTT	CSVNEGEKLFF
NA	TRBV5-1	TRBJ1-2	NA	TGCGCCAGCCGGCCCACAGGTTCTAACTATGGCTACACCTTC	CASRPTGSNYGYTF
TRBD1	TRBV5-1	TRBJ1-6	NA	TGCGCCAGCAGTCGGGGACAGGGGGATTCACCCCTCCACTTT	CASSRGQGDSPLHF
TRBD1	TRBV15	TRBJ2-2	few	TGTGCCACCAGCAGAGAATCTTGGCAGGGGGCGGGTCAGTGGACCGGGGAGCTGTTTTTT	CATSRESWQGAGQWTGELFF
NA	TRBV28	TRBJ2-7	NA	TGTGCCAGCAGTTTAGGCAGCTACGAGCAGTACTTC	CASSLGSYEQYF
NA	TRBV19	TRBJ2-7	NA	TGTGCCAGTAGTGTGACTGGCGCCTACGAGCAGTACTTC	CASSVTGAYEQYF
NA	TRBV5-4	TRBJ1-1	NA	TGTGCCAGCAGCCGAATGAATGGACAGAACACTGAAGCTTTCTTT	CASSRMNGQNTEAFF
NA	TRBV27	TRBJ1-2	NA	TGTGCCAGCAGTCCTCTTGACAGCTATGGCTACACCTTC	CASSPLDSYGYTF
NA	TRBV5-6	TRBJ2-7	NA	TGTGCCAGCAGCTTGCCTAGAAGGTACGAGCAGTACTTC	CASSLPRRYEQYF
NA	TRBV25-1	TRBJ1-2	NA	TGTGCCAGCTCACTCGGGACAACTAACTATGGCTACACCTTC	CASSLGTTNYGYTF
TRBD2	TRBV7-6	TRBJ2-5	once	TGTGCCAGCAGCTTAGAACTTAGCGGGAGCGGGGAGACCCAGTACTTC	CASSLELSGSGETQYF
TRBD2	TRBV18	TRBJ2-1	NA	TGTGCCAGCTCACCACCGAGGACTAGCGGGATAGGTCTCGGGAATGAGCAGTTCTTC	CASSPPRTSGIGLGNEQFF
NA	TRBV11-3	TRBJ2-3	NA	TGTGCCAGCAGCTTGTACTTTGCTACCACGCAGTATTTT	CASSLYFATTQYF
TRBD1	TRBV9	TRBJ1-2	NA	TGTGCCAGCAGCCCAACCGACAGGGCCGGGCATGGCTACACCTTC	CASSPTDRAGHGYTF
NA	TRBV11-3	TRBJ2-7	NA	TGTGCCAGCAGCTTAGAGCGAATAGACTACGAGCAGTACTTC	CASSLERIDYEQYF
NA	TRBV3-1/TRBV3-2	TRBJ2-5	NA	TGTGCCAGCAGCCAAGGGCCAGAGACCCAGTACTTC	CASSQGPETQYF
TRBD1	TRBV9	TRBJ2-2	NA	TGTGCCAGCAGCGTAGGGGCAGGGGGTTCCGGGGAGCTGTTTTTT	CASSVGAGGSGELFF
TRBD2	TRBV7-8	TRBJ2-5	NA	TGTGCCAGCAGTTTCAGAGGTTTTACTAGCGGCCGGGGAGAGACCCAGTACTTC	CASSFRGFTSGRGETQYF